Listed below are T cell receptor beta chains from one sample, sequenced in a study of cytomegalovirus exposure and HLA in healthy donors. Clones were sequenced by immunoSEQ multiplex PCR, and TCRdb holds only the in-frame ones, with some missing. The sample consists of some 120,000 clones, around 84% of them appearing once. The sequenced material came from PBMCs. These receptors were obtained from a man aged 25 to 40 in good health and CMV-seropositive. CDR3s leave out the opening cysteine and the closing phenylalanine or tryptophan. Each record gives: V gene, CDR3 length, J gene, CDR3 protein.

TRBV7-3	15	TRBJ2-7	ASSLRVRDRGPYEQY
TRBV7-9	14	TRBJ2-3	ASSLASGGNTDTQY
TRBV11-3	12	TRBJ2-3	ASSPGTSADTQY
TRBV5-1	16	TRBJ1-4	ASSLSLDSRATNEKLF
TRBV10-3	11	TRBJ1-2	AISASVQDGYT
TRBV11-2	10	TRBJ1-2	ASSSGLYGYT
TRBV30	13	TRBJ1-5	AWSVLEGANQPQH
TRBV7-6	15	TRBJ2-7	ASSLDPSRGSSYEQY
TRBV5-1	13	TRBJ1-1	ASSLVFQLNTEAF
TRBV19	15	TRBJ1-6	ASSSPSGTEYNSPLH
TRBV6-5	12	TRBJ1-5	ASSPDRILWAQH
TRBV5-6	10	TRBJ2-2	ASSRTGRELF
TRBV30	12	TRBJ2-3	AWSRLAGTDTQY
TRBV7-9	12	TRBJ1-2	ASSSQGAIYGYT
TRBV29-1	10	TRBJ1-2	SVANRAYGYT
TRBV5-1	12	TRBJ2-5	ASSLTGSQETQY
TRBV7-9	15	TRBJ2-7	ASSLAGTSGGNYEQY
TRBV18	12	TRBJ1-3	AIRDTNSGNTIY
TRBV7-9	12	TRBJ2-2	ASSPGLAPGELF
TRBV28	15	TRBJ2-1	ASSPRSAGDSYNEQF
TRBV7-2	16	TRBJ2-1	ASSLDLTSGSSYNEQF
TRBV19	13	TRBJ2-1	ASSAPGTGWNEQF
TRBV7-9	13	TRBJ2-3	ASSNEGQRTDTQY
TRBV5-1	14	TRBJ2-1	ASSLMTSGRASEQF
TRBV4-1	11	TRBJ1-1	ASSQEGAAEAF
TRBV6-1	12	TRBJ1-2	ASSERAGNYGYT
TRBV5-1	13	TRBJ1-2	ASSLQQGSLDGYT
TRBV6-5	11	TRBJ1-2	ASSYGTGNGYT
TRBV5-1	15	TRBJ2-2	ASSLGLAGLNTGELF
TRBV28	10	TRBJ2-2	ASSNSYGELF
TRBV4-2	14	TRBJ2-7	ASSQWDRQSSYEQY
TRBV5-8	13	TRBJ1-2	ASSLFLGAYYGYT
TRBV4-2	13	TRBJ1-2	ASSQDVTGGLGYT
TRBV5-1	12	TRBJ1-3	ASSLQGSGNTIY
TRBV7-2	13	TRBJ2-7	ASSTPGLAVFEQY
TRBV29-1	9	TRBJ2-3	SVGPQGTQY
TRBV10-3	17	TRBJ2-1	AIRGGLAGVLGSYNEQF
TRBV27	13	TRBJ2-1	ASSLSTGPYNEQF
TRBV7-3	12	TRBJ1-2	ASSQGTGGTGYT
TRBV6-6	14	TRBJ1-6	ASSYSGGARESPLH
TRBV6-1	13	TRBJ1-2	ASSEADTRARGYT
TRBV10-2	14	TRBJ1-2	ASREDRAPVEYGYT
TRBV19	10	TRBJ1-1	ASRFGNRDPF
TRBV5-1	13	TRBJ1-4	ASSLGPGLDEKLF
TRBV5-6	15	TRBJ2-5	ASSQIHGGRGGETQY
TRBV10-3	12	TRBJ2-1	AIRDSFSYNEQF
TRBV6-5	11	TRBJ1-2	ASSLGGAGGYT
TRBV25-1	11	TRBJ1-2	ASSENWGDGYT
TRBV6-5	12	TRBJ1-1	ASSLRQLNTEAF
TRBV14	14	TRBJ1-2	ASSQISGVWNYGYT
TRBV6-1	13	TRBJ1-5	ASSEGSEGFQPQH
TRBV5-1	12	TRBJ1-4	ASSLSGGREKLF
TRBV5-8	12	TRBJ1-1	ATSITGLNTEAF
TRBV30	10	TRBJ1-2	AWDGGDYGYT
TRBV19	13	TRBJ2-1	ASSIRWGVYNEQF